This TCR beta chain was found in a study of blood T cell repertoires in COVID-19. Per the original data handling: Estimated nucleated cell counts came from reference gene primer amplification. The table came from immunoSEQ multiplex PCR; TCRdb's copy has only in-frame clones and leaves some out. V and J calls and clone size come straight from that table; D and trimming were deduced from the DNA. The sample comprises fewer than 35,000 clones, around 81% of which are singletons, and about 67% rests with the top ten. V shed 2 bases and J 1 base; nucleotides not matched to a gene: 2. CDR3 length: 14 amino acids. Per germline, CDR1 SGHNT and CDR2 YYREEE (reference sequence).

The rearrangement links TRBV5-4 to TRBJ2-7; 8 bases align to TRBD1. The sequencing sample was made of peripheral blood. This TCR derives from a man between 65 and 85 years old with acute or convalescent COVID-19. The CDR3 coding sequence is TGTGCCAGCAGCTTACAGGGGGAGTCCTACGAGCAGTACTTC. Translation: CASSLQGESYEQYF.